This is a list of T cell receptor beta chains from one sample in a study of Tregs in tolerant kidney transplant recipients. Sequenced by immunoSEQ multiplex PCR; TCRdb stores in-frame clones only, minus some. The data contain approximately 260,000 clones, roughly 84% of them singletons. The sample was CD4+ T cells from blood. These receptors were obtained from a human donor in good health. Both conserved end residues are part of each CDR3. D genes are given only for firm matches. Expanded clones get a size class; other rows say once, few or many, or leave the size out.

size	D	V	J	length	DNA	CDR3
.	.	TRBV15	TRBJ1-4	17	TGTGCCACCAGCGCACAGGGTAGAGGGGGTAACGGGGAAAAACTGTTTTTT	CATSAQGRGGNGEKLFF
.	.	TRBV19	TRBJ2-2	16	TGTGCCAGTAGTGAAGGGAGATTTTGGAGTGGCGGGGAGCTGTTTTTT	CASSEGRFWSGGELFF
.	TRBD1	TRBV10-3	TRBJ2-1	15	TGTGCCATCAGTGAGGGACAGGGATCCTACAATGAGCAGTTCTTC	CAISEGQGSYNEQFF
.	TRBD2	TRBV5-4	TRBJ2-1	16	TGTGCCAGCAGCTTGCTATGGCGGGAGAGGGGCGATGAGCAGTTCTTC	CASSLLWRERGDEQFF
.	.	TRBV5-6	TRBJ1-3	14	TGTGCCAGCAGTTCGCCCCGTTCTGGAAACACCATATATTTT	CASSSPRSGNTIYF
.	TRBD1	TRBV7-9	TRBJ2-1	14	TGTGCCAGCAGGCTAGACAGGGCAAGGAATGAGCAGTTCTTC	CASRLDRARNEQFF
.	TRBD2	TRBV7-9	TRBJ2-1	15	TGTGCCAGCAGCTTAGATCTAGCGGGGAACAATGAGCAGTTCTTC	CASSLDLAGNNEQFF
.	.	TRBV7-6	TRBJ2-2	15	TGTGCCAGCAGCTTAGTAACTGGCGACACCGGGGAGCTGTTTTTT	CASSLVTGDTGELFF
.	.	TRBV6-6	TRBJ2-7	15	TGTGCCAGCAGTTATACTTCGGGGGGCCCCCACGAGCAGTACTTC	CASSYTSGGPHEQYF
few	.	TRBV4-1	TRBJ2-1	13	TGCGCCAGCAGCCAAGCCGGAGACAATGAGCAGTTCTTC	CASSQAGDNEQFF
.	.	TRBV1	TRBJ2-5	15	TGCACCAGCAGCCAAACGTTGCCGGGAGGTGAGACCCAGTACTTC	CTSSQTLPGGETQYF
.	.	TRBV5-4	TRBJ2-5	16	TGTGCCAGCAGCTTGCGGGGTCGGGGAGACCAAGAGACCCAGTACTTC	CASSLRGRGDQETQYF
.	.	TRBV27	TRBJ1-1	13	TGTGCCAGCAGTCCCACAGGGAGGGCTGAAGCTTTCTTT	CASSPTGRAEAFF
few	.	TRBV5-6	TRBJ1-2	15	TGTGCCAGCAGCTTGAGTGCAGGGCCCAACTATGGCTACACCTTC	CASSLSAGPNYGYTF
.	TRBD2	TRBV2	TRBJ2-1	13	TGTGCCGGAGAGCGGGAGGGTTACAATGAGCAGTTCTTC	CAGEREGYNEQFF
.	.	TRBV29-1	TRBJ2-5	12	TGCAGCGTTGGGTTGATCCAAGAGACCCAGTACTTC	CSVGLIQETQYF
.	.	TRBV7-9	TRBJ2-5	15	TGTGCCAGCAGCTTATCCAGCCTAGATTCGGAGACCCAGTACTTC	CASSLSSLDSETQYF
.	TRBD2	TRBV2	TRBJ2-5	17	TGTGCCAGCAGTGAAGCGCGCGGGCGGGGGGGCTCGGAGACCCAGTACTTC	CASSEARGRGGSETQYF
.	.	TRBV11-2	TRBJ1-2	15	TGTGCCAGCAGCTTAGGTCGTCCAGCCGACTATGGCTACACCTTC	CASSLGRPADYGYTF
.	.	TRBV7-6	TRBJ2-7	14	TGTGCCAGCAGCTTACTCAGTCTCTCCTACGAGCAGTACTTC	CASSLLSLSYEQYF
once	.	TRBV5-4	TRBJ1-1	14	TGTGCCAGCAGCTTACAGGGAGGGTTCACTGAAGCTTTCTTT	CASSLQGGFTEAFF
.	TRBD1	TRBV7-3	TRBJ2-3	15	TGTGCCAGCAGCCCACAGGGGGCTCGCACAGATACGCAGTATTTT	CASSPQGARTDTQYF
.	.	TRBV7-2	TRBJ2-1	12	TGTGCCAGCAGCCCTGCCCTAGGTGAGCAGTTCTTC	CASSPALGEQFF
.	.	TRBV4-2	TRBJ1-2	13	TGTGCCAGCAGCCAAGATTTGGGATATGGCTACACCTTC	CASSQDLGYGYTF
.	TRBD2	TRBV2	TRBJ2-2	18	TGTGCCAGCAGTGAAGATTCCCCGGGACTAGCGGTGTCCGGGGAGCTGTTTTTT	CASSEDSPGLAVSGELFF
.	.	TRBV2	TRBJ2-3	15	TGTGCCAGCAGTGCCGGGACCTCTAGCACAGATACGCAGTATTTT	CASSAGTSSTDTQYF
few	.	TRBV4-1	TRBJ2-7	18	TGCGCCAGCAGCCCCATGGGACGGAAAAAAGGGGATACCTACGAGCAGTACTTC	CASSPMGRKKGDTYEQYF
few	TRBD1	TRBV15	TRBJ2-7	17	TGTGCCACCAGCAGAGCCTACGGCTCACAGGGGCCCTACGAGCAGTACTTC	CATSRAYGSQGPYEQYF
.	.	TRBV15	TRBJ1-1	16	TGTGCCACCAGCAGAGGGGCAGGGACCCTGAACACTGAAGCTTTCTTT	CATSRGAGTLNTEAFF
few	.	TRBV2	TRBJ1-2	13	TGTGCCAGCAGTGAGGGCAGAAACTATGGCTACACCTTC	CASSEGRNYGYTF
.	.	TRBV19	TRBJ2-3	15	TGTGCCAGTAGCGGACCTTCGGACCGCACAGATACGCAGTATTTT	CASSGPSDRTDTQYF
.	.	TRBV7-9	TRBJ2-3	16	TGTGCCAGCAGCCTAAGCCGGAGATCGGGCACAGATACGCAGTATTTT	CASSLSRRSGTDTQYF
.	.	TRBV6-5	TRBJ2-7	13	TGTGCCAGCAGTCGACAGTACTCCTACGAGCAGTACTTC	CASSRQYSYEQYF
.	.	TRBV2	TRBJ2-7	13	TGTGCCAGCAGTGTCGGCAGGAGCTACGAGCAGTACTTC	CASSVGRSYEQYF
.	.	TRBV5-4	TRBJ2-5	15	TGTGCCAGCAGCAGCCCTTCGGCAGGGAGAGAGACCCAGTACTTC	CASSSPSAGRETQYF
.	TRBD1	TRBV14	TRBJ1-5	19	TGTGCCAGCAGCCAAGGGACAGGGGGCGCCTTGGTCAGCAATCAGCCCCAGCATTTT	CASSQGTGGALVSNQPQHF
.	.	TRBV7-3	TRBJ1-1	13	TGTGCCAGCAGCCGAAACAGGGACACTGAAGCTTTCTTT	CASSRNRDTEAFF
.	.	TRBV5-1	TRBJ2-1	15	TGCGCCAGCAGCTTGGGAGGACAGCTCTACAATGAGCAGTTCTTC	CASSLGGQLYNEQFF
.	.	TRBV5-5	TRBJ1-1	16	TGTGCCAGCAGCTTGGGGGCCGGCGGGCGGAACACTGAAGCTTTCTTT	CASSLGAGGRNTEAFF
.	.	TRBV5-1	TRBJ2-1	15	TGCGCCAGCAGCTTGGCCCCGGATTCCTACAATGAGCAGTTCTTC	CASSLAPDSYNEQFF
.	.	TRBV10-3	TRBJ1-2	15	TGTGCCATCAGTGATATGGGCTTCGGAGACTATGGCTACACCTTC	CAISDMGFGDYGYTF
.	TRBD1	TRBV6-6	TRBJ1-2	13	TGTGCCAGCAGTCGGGACAGTCCCTATGGCTACACCTTC	CASSRDSPYGYTF
.	.	TRBV7-2	TRBJ2-5	15	TGTGCCAGCAGCTTGCGGGTTTCCGCGGGAGAGACCCAGTACTTC	CASSLRVSAGETQYF
.	.	TRBV18	TRBJ2-4	15	TGTGCCAGCTCACCGCCCAGCGGGCAAGAAAACATTCAGTACTTC	CASSPPSGQENIQYF
.	.	TRBV5-8	TRBJ1-4	15	TGTGCCAGCAGCCAGGCCGGGCTTTCTAATGAAAAACTGTTTTTT	CASSQAGLSNEKLFF
.	.	TRBV7-9	TRBJ2-2	13	TGTGCCAGCAGCTTAGGGGCCCCCGGGGAGCTGTTTTTT	CASSLGAPGELFF
.	.	TRBV4-1	TRBJ1-6	17	TGCGCCAGCGGGACCCTTCGCCTCGGGGAGAAGAATTCACCCCTCCACTTT	CASGTLRLGEKNSPLHF
.	.	TRBV19	TRBJ1-2	11	TGTGCCAGTAGTATCGGAGTTGGCTACACCTTC	CASSIGVGYTF
.	.	TRBV30	TRBJ1-2	17	TGTGCCTGGAACTCAAAGGGCCAGGGGTGGTCCTTCTATGGCTACACCTTC	CAWNSKGQGWSFYGYTF
.	TRBD1	TRBV5-1	TRBJ2-7	14	TGCGCCAGCAGTCTTGGGACAGGGACCTACGAGCAGTACTTC	CASSLGTGTYEQYF
.	.	TRBV7-6	TRBJ2-7	12	TGTGCCAGCAGCTTAATCACCGACGAGCAGTACTTC	CASSLITDEQYF
.	.	TRBV5-1	TRBJ1-2	15	TGCGCCAGCAGCCGGAGACAGAGCACTAACTATGGCTACACCTTC	CASSRRQSTNYGYTF
few	.	TRBV25-1	TRBJ2-5	14	TGTGCCAGCAGTGAAGGTCTAAGTGGGGGGACCCAGTACTTC	CASSEGLSGGTQYF
.	.	TRBV19	TRBJ2-6	17	TGTGCCAGTAGTCGATCCACCAGTCAGGTCGGGGCCAACGTCCTGACTTTC	CASSRSTSQVGANVLTF
few	TRBD2	TRBV10-3	TRBJ2-7	16	TGTGCCATCAGTGATCTTAGCGGGACCGCCTCGGTCGAGCAGTACTTC	CAISDLSGTASVEQYF